This T cell receptor (beta chain) was obtained from a study of T-cell memory formation after mild COVID-19. In the study overall: Each donor largely had its own TCR clusters. General study findings and limits: While clones contracting from day 15 to 85 were balanced between CD4 and CD8, later expanders leaned CD4+.

This clonotype was observed a few times. Its target is unknown. TCRalpha and TCRbeta libraries used 5'RACE with constant-segment primers and UMIs. One entry per CDR3 protein results from TCRdb running MiXCR on the 5' RACE reads. The sample contains approximately 350,000 distinct CDR3 sequences, 14% of which appear only once. Germline-derived CDR1 and CDR2 are SGHDN and FVKESK. V was clipped by 0 bases and J by 8 bases; unmatched bases: 12. The CDR3 loop spans 19 amino acids. The receptor was derived from a man between 18 and 35 years old who had mild COVID-19 (a few samples of this study predate the infection). Cell type and time point are not known. The rearrangement joins TRBV14 to TRBJ2-1; 14 nucleotides line up with TRBD2. The sample consisted of PBMCs or a T cell subset sorted from them (not recorded which). The CDR3 region is CASSQEGGTSGGPLHEQFF. The CDR3 DNA follows: TGTGCCAGCAGCCAAGAGGGTGGGACTAGCGGGGGACCTCTGCATGAGCAGTTCTTC.